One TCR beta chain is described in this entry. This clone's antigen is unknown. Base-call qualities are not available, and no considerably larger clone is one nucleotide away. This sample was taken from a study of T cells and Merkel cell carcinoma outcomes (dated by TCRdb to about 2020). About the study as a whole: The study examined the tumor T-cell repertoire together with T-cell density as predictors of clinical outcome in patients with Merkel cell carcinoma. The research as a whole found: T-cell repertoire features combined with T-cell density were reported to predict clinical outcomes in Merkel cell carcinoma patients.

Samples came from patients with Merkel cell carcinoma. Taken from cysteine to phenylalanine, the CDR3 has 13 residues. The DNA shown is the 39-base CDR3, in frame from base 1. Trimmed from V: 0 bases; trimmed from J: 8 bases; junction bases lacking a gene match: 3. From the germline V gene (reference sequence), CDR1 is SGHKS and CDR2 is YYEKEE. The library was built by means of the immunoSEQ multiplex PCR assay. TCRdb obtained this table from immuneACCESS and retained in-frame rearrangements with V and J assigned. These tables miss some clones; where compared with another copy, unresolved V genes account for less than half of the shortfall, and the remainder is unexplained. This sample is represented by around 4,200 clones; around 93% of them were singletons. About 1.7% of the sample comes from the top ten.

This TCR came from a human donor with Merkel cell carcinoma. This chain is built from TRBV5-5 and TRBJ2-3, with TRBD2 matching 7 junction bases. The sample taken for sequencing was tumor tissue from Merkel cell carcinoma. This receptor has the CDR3 CASSLGGEGTQYF. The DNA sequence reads TGTGCCAGCAGCTTGGGCGGGGAGGGTACGCAGTATTTT.